This TCR beta chain is from a study of T cells in Graves' hyperthyroidism and ophthalmopathy. The table lists this clonotype with many counts. Patients counted as stable if ophthalmopathy did not develop within 18 months. Clinical symptoms, serum thyroxine and TRAb, thyroid ultrasound and orbital computed tomography together formed the diagnostic basis. RNA transcripts provided the source from which TCR beta CDR3 regions were amplified. The TCR CDR3 first-round RT-PCR relied on the HTBI primer set. TCRdb called the multiplex PCR reads again in MiXCR, with one record for every CDR3 protein. The table lists a few hundred thousand distinct CDR3 sequences, less than 25% of them singletons. This clonotype originated in a man younger than 35 with Graves' hyperthyroidism. Sequencing was carried out using blood.

As DNA, the CDR3 is TGTGCCAGCACAGACAGGGCCACCGGGGAGCTGTTTTTT. This encodes CASTDRATGELFF. The chain employs TRBV12-3 or TRBV12-4 and TRBJ2-2; 7 nucleotides agree with TRBD1. After removal of 7 bases from V and 4 bases from J, the junction contained 3 bases not matched to a gene. The CDR3 is made up of 13 amino acids.